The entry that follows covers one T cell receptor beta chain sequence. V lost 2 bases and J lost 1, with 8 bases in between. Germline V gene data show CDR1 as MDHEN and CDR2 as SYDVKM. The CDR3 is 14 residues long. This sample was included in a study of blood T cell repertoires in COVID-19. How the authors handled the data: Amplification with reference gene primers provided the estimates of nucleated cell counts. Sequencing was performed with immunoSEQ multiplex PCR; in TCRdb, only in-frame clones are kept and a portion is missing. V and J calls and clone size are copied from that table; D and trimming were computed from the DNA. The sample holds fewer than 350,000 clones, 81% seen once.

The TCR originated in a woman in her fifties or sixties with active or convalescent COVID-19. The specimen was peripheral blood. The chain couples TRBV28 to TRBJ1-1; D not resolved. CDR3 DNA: TGTGCCAGCAGTTTACAGGCAGGGAACACTGAAGCTTTCTTT. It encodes CASSLQAGNTEAFF.